The 30 T cell receptor beta chains in this list originate from one sample, sequenced in a study of blood T cell repertoires in COVID-19. Only in-frame clones appear in the TCRdb table, and some are missing; sequencing was by immunoSEQ multiplex PCR. The sample lists fewer than 700,000 clones, around nine tenths occurring once. Sequencing was performed on peripheral blood. These receptors were taken from a woman aged 45-60 years with COVID-19, enrolled during active disease.

The chain has TRBV27 and TRBJ1-2; the D gene is possibly TRBD1 (6 bases). Germline CDR1 is MNHEY and CDR2 is SMNVEV (reference sequence). V was clipped by 6 bases and J by 6 bases, with 11 bases between them. This CDR3 has 12 residues. The CDR3 protein is CASRSWGHGYTF. The CDR3, as DNA: TGTGCCAGCAGATCCTGGGGGCATGGCTACACCTTC.

The genes are TRBV5-4 and TRBJ2-3, with 8 bases aligning to TRBD2. The CDR3 spans 15 residues. V lost 1 base, J lost 1 base, and 2 bases stayed unmatched. Germline CDR1 reads SGHNT; CDR2 reads YYREEE (reference sequence). CDR3 residues: CASSLPGGGTDTQYF. DNA for the CDR3: TGTGCCAGCAGCTTGCCGGGGGGGGGCACAGATACGCAGTATTTT.

The chain recombines TRBV7-3 with TRBJ2-1, with TRBD2 matching 11 bases. This CDR3 region has 13 residues. After removal of 5 bases from V and 11 bases from J, the junction contained 5 bases not matched to a gene. In germline, CDR1 is SGHTA, CDR2 FQGTGA. The CDR3 DNA follows: TGTGCCAGCAGCCCGGGACTAGCGGCTAAGCAGTTCTTC. As protein: CASSPGLAAKQFF.

The V call is TRBV10-2, the J call TRBJ1-1; no firm D call. Germline CDR1 reads WSHSY; CDR2 reads SAAADI. This CDR3 has 13 amino acids. The V gene lost 7 bases and the J gene lost 1 base, with 10 bases spanning the gap. CDR3 nucleotide sequence: TGCGCCAGCATGGCCACGTCGAACACTGAAGCTTTCTTT. Protein sequence: CASMATSNTEAFF.

In this sample, this clone turned up a few times. The rearrangement uses TRBV11-2 and TRBJ2-7, with 8 bases lining up with TRBD2. The CDR3 runs to 15 residues. V shed 1 base and J 2 bases; nucleotides not matched to a gene: 4. Germline V lookup: CDR1 SGHAT, CDR2 FQNNGV. Here the CDR3 DNA reads TGTGCCAGCAGCTTAGGGCCAGCGGGGGCCTACGAGCAGTACTTC. Its translation: CASSLGPAGAYEQYF.

This sequence joins TRBV27 and TRBJ2-2, with TRBD1 as a possible D gene (6 bases). The ends were cut back, 9 bases at V and 6 bases at J, with 14 bases in the middle. CDR1 and CDR2 (germline): MNHEY, SMNVEV (reference sequence). The CDR3 contains 13 residues. The DNA for the CDR3 is TGTGCCAGTACCTCAGGGGCCCCCGGGGAGCTGTTTTTT. It translates to CASTSGAPGELFF.

This clone came up once. V gene TRBV6-5 combines with J gene TRBJ1-2; 7 nucleotides agree with TRBD1. Trimming cost V 7 bases and J 5 bases; bases outside gene matches: 10. This CDR3 spans 14 amino acids. Germline-derived CDR1 and CDR2 are MNHEY and SVGAGI. Here the CDR3 reads CASILTGQNYGYTF. DNA for the CDR3: TGTGCCAGCATTTTGACGGGACAGAATTATGGCTACACCTTC.

V gene TRBV5-1 combines with J gene TRBJ1-2; TRBD1 agrees at 9 bases. This CDR3 has 15 amino acids. Trimming took 3 bases from V and 4 from J; bases not matched to a gene: 7. Per germline, CDR1 SGHRS and CDR2 YFSETQ. This CDR3 reads CASSSTGGIGYGYTF. CDR3 coding DNA: TGCGCCAGCAGCTCCACAGGGGGCATCGGCTATGGCTACACCTTC.

V gene TRBV5-1 combines with J gene TRBJ1-2; 7 nucleotides line up with TRBD1. The V segment lost 0 bases and the J segment 6 bases; nucleotides outside the gene matches: 8. Looked up from germline, CDR1 is SGHRS and CDR2 is YFSETQ. This CDR3 has 15 residues. The CDR3 here is CASSLGQGVSDGYTF. In DNA form, the CDR3 reads TGCGCCAGCAGCTTGGGACAGGGTGTAAGTGATGGCTACACCTTC.

The J gene is TRBJ2-5, the V gene TRBV15, with TRBD2 matching over 11 bases. Germline-derived CDR1 and CDR2 are LNHNV and YYDKDF (reference sequence). The CDR3 extends over 17 amino acids. V was pared by 5 bases and J by 1 base, with 9 bases of the junction left unmatched. In nucleotides, the CDR3 is TGTGCCACCAGCGACCGAACCGGGACTAGCGGCCAAGAGACCCAGTACTTC. Protein product: CATSDRTGTSGQETQYF.

This clone has more than one count but fewer than ten. The chain is built from TRBV12-3 or TRBV12-4 and TRBJ1-1; D is unresolved. The CDR3 loop spans 11 amino acids. The V gene lost 6 bases and the J gene lost 6 bases, with 8 bases spanning the gap. The CDR3 DNA reads TGTGCCAGCAGCGACACTTCTGAAGCTTTCTTT. Its protein product is CASSDTSEAFF.

The V gene is TRBV19, the J gene TRBJ1-1, with a possible D match to TRBD1 (6 bases). The CDR3 extends over 15 amino acids. V was trimmed by 5 bases and J by 1 base, leaving 14 bases between them. Germline CDR1 reads LNHDA; CDR2 reads SQIVND (reference sequence). The CDR3 here is CASSAPGERNTEAFF. The CDR3 DNA reads as TGTGCCAGTAGTGCCCCAGGGGAGAGGAACACTGAAGCTTTCTTT.

The chain carries TRBV5-6 and TRBJ1-3; no clear D gene. The germline V and J ends were trimmed by 0 bases and 0 bases, with 10 bases remaining between them. The CDR3 has 16 amino acids. In germline, CDR1 is SGHDT, CDR2 YYEEEE. The CDR3: CASSLVSGASGNTIYF. CDR3 sequence (DNA): TGTGCCAGCAGCTTGGTTTCGGGAGCCTCTGGAAACACCATATATTTT.

The genes are TRBV11-2 and TRBJ1-1; 8 bases are a match to TRBD1. V trimming: 2 bases; J trimming: 1 base; junction bases outside the gene matches: 12. The CDR3 length is 18 residues. Per germline, CDR1 SGHAT and CDR2 FQNNGV. CDR3 protein: CASSLRHQTDRGNTEAFF. Written as DNA, the CDR3 is TGTGCCAGCAGCTTAAGGCATCAGACTGACAGGGGGAACACTGAAGCTTTCTTT.

V is TRBV19 and J is TRBJ1-1; the D is unclear. Germline V gives CDR1 LNHDA, CDR2 SQIVND (reference sequence). CDR3 length: 12 amino acids. Trimming shortened V by 6 bases and J by 1 base, and 6 bases separated the two germline ends. The CDR3 nucleotides read TGTGCCAGTAGGCAGCGGAACACTGAAGCTTTCTTT. It yields the protein CASRQRNTEAFF.

The rearrangement joins TRBV10-2 to TRBJ2-4, with D perhaps matching TRBD2 (5 bases). This CDR3 region has 16 residues. Deletions cut 0 bases from V and 0 bases from J, with 9 bases between. Germline assignment: CDR1 WSHSY and CDR2 SAAADI. The DNA for the CDR3 is TGCGCCAGCAGTGAGTCAGCCGGAGGAGCCAAAAACATTCAGTACTTC. Its translation is CASSESAGGAKNIQYF.

CDR3 region: CASSLEAGGNYGYTF. In DNA, the CDR3 is TGTGCCAGCAGTTTAGAGGCAGGGGGTAACTATGGCTACACCTTC. The V gene is TRBV27, the J gene TRBJ1-2; 7 bases agree with TRBD1. Trimming at V came to 2 bases and at J to 1 base, leaving 4 bases not matched to a gene. Germline-derived CDR1 and CDR2 are MNHEY and SMNVEV (reference sequence). CDR3 size: 15 residues.

This clone was counted a single time. The chain combines TRBV28 with TRBJ2-2; 8 bases align to TRBD1. Germline CDR1 reads MDHEN; CDR2 reads SYDVKM. The CDR3 runs 14 residues. The ends lost 5 bases at V and 5 bases at J; junction bases unmatched: 4. The CDR3 nucleotides are TGTGCCAGCAGTCTGACAGGGGTTACCGGGGAGCTGTTTTTT. This gives the protein CASSLTGVTGELFF.

This chain joins TRBV27 and TRBJ2-1; D call uncertain. The germline V gene encodes CDR1 MNHEY and CDR2 SMNVEV (reference sequence). The CDR3 is made up of 13 amino acids. V was cut by 6 bases and J by 1 base, with 7 bases left in between. The CDR3 nucleotides are TGTGCCAGCAGCCAAACTTCCTACAATGAGCAGTTCTTC. The encoded protein is CASSQTSYNEQFF.

V usage is TRBV6-5 and J usage is TRBJ2-2; D perhaps matches TRBD2 (5 bases). Germline V CDR1 and CDR2: MNHEY, SVGAGI. The CDR3 extends over 14 amino acids. V was trimmed by 8 bases and J by 4 bases, leaving 14 bases between them. The CDR3 reads CASGLTTITGELFF. DNA of the CDR3: TGTGCCAGCGGACTCACGACGATCACCGGGGAGCTGTTTTTT.

This clone was found once. V is TRBV6-5 and J is TRBJ2-7; 7 bases match TRBD2. Germline V gives CDR1 MNHEY, CDR2 SVGAGI. This CDR3 has 13 amino acids. V shed 8 bases, J shed 3 bases, and the junction held 7 bases outside the gene matches. CDR3 sequence: CASRLAEIYEQYF. In nucleotides, the CDR3 is TGTGCCAGCCGGCTAGCGGAGATCTACGAGCAGTACTTC.

This chain uses TRBV11-2 with TRBJ2-7, with 14 bases fitting TRBD2. With V trimmed by 5 bases and J by 2 bases, 2 bases remained unmatched. This CDR3 region has 15 residues. Germline V gene sequence: CDR1 SGHAT, CDR2 FQNNGV. CDR3 DNA: TGTGCCAGCAGCCGGACTAGCGGGGGGCCCTACGAGCAGTACTTC. It translates to CASSRTSGGPYEQYF.

The rearrangement uses TRBV2 and TRBJ1-1, with TRBD1 matching 7 bases. There are 14 residues in the CDR3. CDR1 SNHLY and CDR2 FYNNEI come from the germline V gene. The V segment lost 5 bases and the J segment 1 base; nucleotides outside the gene matches: 4. The CDR3 DNA reads TGTGCCAGCAGTCAGCAGGGGGGGAACACTGAAGCTTTCTTT. Its protein product is CASSQQGGNTEAFF.

The rearrangement links TRBV15 to TRBJ2-3, with D unresolved. This CDR3 has 13 amino acids. Deletions cut 3 bases from V and 0 bases from J, with 4 bases between. In germline, CDR1 is LNHNV, CDR2 YYDKDF (reference sequence). This CDR3 is CATSRTSTDTQYF. CDR3 DNA sequence: TGTGCCACCAGCAGGACTAGCACAGATACGCAGTATTTT. Using reference TRBV15 and TRBJ2-3 for the parts outside the CDR3, the full variable domain is DAMVIQNPRYQVTQFGKPVTLSCSQTLNHNVMYWYQQKSSQAPKLLFHYYDKDFNNEADTPDNFQSRRPNTSFCFLDIRSPGLGDTAMYLCATSRTSTDTQYFGPGTRLTVL.

V gene TRBV28 combines with J gene TRBJ1-2; D is perhaps TRBD1 (5 bases). Germline-derived CDR1 and CDR2 are MDHEN and SYDVKM. The CDR3 covers 14 residues. V was cut by 6 bases and J by 6 bases, with 17 bases left in between. The CDR3 is CASSPGGGMNGYTF. CDR3 DNA: TGTGCCAGCAGCCCCGGGGGGGGGATGAATGGCTACACCTTC.

V gene TRBV7-3 combines with J gene TRBJ2-2; the match to TRBD2 covers 8 bases. The ends lost 8 bases at V and 4 bases at J; junction bases unmatched: 6. The germline V gene encodes CDR1 SGHTA and CDR2 FQGTGA. This CDR3 comprises 14 residues. The CDR3 DNA is TGTGCCAGCGCCGGGGGGGTAGGCACCGGGGAGCTGTTTTTT. It codes for CASAGGVGTGELFF.

CDR3 DNA: TGTGCCAGCAGCGGTCAGAGCGGGGGGACAGATACGCAGTATTTT. This codes for CASSGQSGGTDTQYF. The chain joins TRBV5-4 to TRBJ2-3; 9 bases line up with TRBD2. With V trimmed by 4 bases and J by 3 bases, 6 bases remained unmatched. CDR1 and CDR2 (germline): SGHNT, YYREEE (reference sequence). The CDR3 length is 15 residues.

The CDR3 here is CASRPGGATETFF. The CDR3, as DNA: TGTGCCAGCCGCCCGGGGGGGGCTACAGAGACTTTCTTT. The chain carries TRBV27 and TRBJ1-1; D possibly corresponds to TRBD1 (6 bases). Trimming pared 8 bases from V and 12 bases from J, leaving 22 bases between. The CDR3 is 13 amino acids. CDR1 MNHEY and CDR2 SMNVEV come from the germline V gene (reference sequence).

This clone appeared a few times. This chain joins TRBV5-4 and TRBJ1-6; no firm D call. The V gene lost 0 bases and the J gene lost 7 bases, with 8 bases spanning the gap. Germline V CDR1 and CDR2: SGHNT, YYREEE (reference sequence). This CDR3 spans 14 amino acids. CDR3: CASSLDSQNSPLHF. CDR3 nucleotide sequence: TGTGCCAGCAGCTTGGACAGCCAGAATTCACCCCTCCACTTT. The variable domain in full, completed from reference TRBV5-4 and TRBJ1-6, reads ETGVTQSPTHLIKTRGQQVTLRCSSQSGHNTVSWYQQALGQGPQFIFQYYREEENGRGNFPPRFSGLQFPNYSSELNVNALELDDSALYLCASSLDSQNSPLHFGNGTRLTVT.

A single count supports this clone. V gene TRBV27 combines with J gene TRBJ2-5; 13 bases map to TRBD2. The CDR3 length is 16 residues. Losses at the gene ends were 5 bases for V and 4 bases for J; bases not matched to a gene: 7. Germline CDR1 MNHEY, CDR2 SMNVEV (reference sequence). The chain's CDR3 is CASSPGTSGMTETQYF. CDR3 DNA sequence: TGTGCCAGCAGTCCTGGGACTAGCGGGATGACAGAGACCCAGTACTTC.